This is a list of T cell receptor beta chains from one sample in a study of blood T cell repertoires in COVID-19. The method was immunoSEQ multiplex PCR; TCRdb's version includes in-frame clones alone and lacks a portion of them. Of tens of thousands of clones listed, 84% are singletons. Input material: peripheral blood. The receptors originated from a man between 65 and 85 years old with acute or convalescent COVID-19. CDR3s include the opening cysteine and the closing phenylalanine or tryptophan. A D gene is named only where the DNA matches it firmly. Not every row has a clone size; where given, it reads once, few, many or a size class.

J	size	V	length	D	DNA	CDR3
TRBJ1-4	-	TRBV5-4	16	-	TGTGCCAGCAGCTTGGGAAGGCCACGGGGTACTGAAAAACTGTTTTTT	CASSLGRPRGTEKLFF
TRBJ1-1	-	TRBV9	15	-	TGTGCCAGCAGCCCCTTCGGCAGGGTAAACACTGAAGCTTTCTTT	CASSPFGRVNTEAFF
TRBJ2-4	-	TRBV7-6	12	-	TGTGCCAGCAGCTTTTCCGGGGACATTCAGTACTTC	CASSFSGDIQYF
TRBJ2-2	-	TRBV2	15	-	TGTGCCAGCAGAGAAGGACAGTTGAACACCGGGGAGCTGTTTTTT	CASREGQLNTGELFF
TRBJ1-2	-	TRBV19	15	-	TGTGCCAGTAGGACCCAGGGGTCTTCTAACTATGGCTACACCTTC	CASRTQGSSNYGYTF
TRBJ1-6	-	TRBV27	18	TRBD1	TGTGCCAGCAGTTATCGGACAGGGGGGAGCTCCTATAATTCACCCCTCCACTTT	CASSYRTGGSSYNSPLHF
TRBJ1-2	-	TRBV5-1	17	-	TGCGCCAGCAGCCTGCCTCGGGACAAGAGCTCGGACTATGGCTACACCTTC	CASSLPRDKSSDYGYTF
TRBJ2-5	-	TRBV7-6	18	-	TGTGCCAGCAGCGACGAGGCCGGGACTCCTATTTCTCAAGAGACCCAGTACTTC	CASSDEAGTPISQETQYF
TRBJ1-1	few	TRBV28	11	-	TGTGCCAGCAGTTTGGCGGCTGAAGCTTTCTTT	CASSLAAEAFF
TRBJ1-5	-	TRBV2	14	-	TGTGCCAGCACCCCGGGGAGTAGGAATCAGCCCCAGCATTTT	CASTPGSRNQPQHF
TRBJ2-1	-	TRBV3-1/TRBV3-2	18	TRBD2	TGTGCCAGCAGCCAAGATTGGACTAGCGGGGGGTCCAACAATGAGCAGTTCTTC	CASSQDWTSGGSNNEQFF
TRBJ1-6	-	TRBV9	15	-	TGTGCCAGCTCCCCCTCGGCAGGTTATAATTCACCCCTCCACTTT	CASSPSAGYNSPLHF
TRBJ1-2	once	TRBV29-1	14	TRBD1	TGCAGCGTCGCCGGGACAGGGGGGAGTTATGGCTACACCTTC	CSVAGTGGSYGYTF
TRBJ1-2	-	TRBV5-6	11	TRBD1	TGTGCCAGCACCTACAGGGGCGGCTACACCTTC	CASTYRGGYTF
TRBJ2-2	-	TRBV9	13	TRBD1	TGTGCCAGCAGCCTACAGGGGGGCGGGGAGCTGTTTTTT	CASSLQGGGELFF
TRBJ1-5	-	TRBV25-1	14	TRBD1	TGTGCCAGCAGTGACGGACAGGAAAATCAGCCCCAGCATTTT	CASSDGQENQPQHF
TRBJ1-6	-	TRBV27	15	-	TGTGCCAGCAGTTTATTTTGGCAGGGAAGCTCACCCCTCCACTTT	CASSLFWQGSSPLHF
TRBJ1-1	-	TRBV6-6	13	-	TGTGCCAGCAGGTACGAGCCAAACACTGAAGCTTTCTTT	CASRYEPNTEAFF
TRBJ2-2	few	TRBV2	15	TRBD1	TGTGCCAGCAGCTACACAGGGGGCTGGGCAAAGGAGCTGTTTTTT	CASSYTGGWAKELFF
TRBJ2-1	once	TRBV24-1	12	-	TGTGCCACCAGTGACCTATACAATGAGCAGTTCTTC	CATSDLYNEQFF
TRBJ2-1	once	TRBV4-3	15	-	TGCGCCAGCAGCCAGACAGTGAGCTCCTACAATGAGCAGTTCTTC	CASSQTVSSYNEQFF
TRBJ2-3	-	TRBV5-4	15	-	TGTGCCAGCAGCTTTGGTACAGGAAGCACAGATACGCAGTATTTT	CASSFGTGSTDTQYF
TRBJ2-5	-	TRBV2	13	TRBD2	TGTGCCAGCAGTCGTAGCGGGGTAGAGACCCAGTACTTC	CASSRSGVETQYF
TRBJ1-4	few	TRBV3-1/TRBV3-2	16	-	TGTGCCAGCAGCCAAGAGCAGACAGAGAATAATGAAAAACTGTTTTTT	CASSQEQTENNEKLFF
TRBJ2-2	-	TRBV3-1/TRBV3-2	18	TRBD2	TGTGCCAGCAGCCTCCCGGGTTTGGGAGGGCCGGGGACCGGGGAGCTGTTTTTT	CASSLPGLGGPGTGELFF
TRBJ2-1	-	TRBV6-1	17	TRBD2	TGTGCCAGCAGTGGCCGGGGGGTAACCTTAACCAGAAATGAGCAGTTCTTC	CASSGRGVTLTRNEQFF
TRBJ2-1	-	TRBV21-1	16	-	TGTGCCAGCAGCAAAGGGGACAGGAGCTCCTACAATGAGCAGTTCTTC	CASSKGDRSSYNEQFF
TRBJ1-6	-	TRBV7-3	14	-	TGTGCCAGCAGCTTAATGGGGGGTCCGGCACCCCTCCACTTT	CASSLMGGPAPLHF
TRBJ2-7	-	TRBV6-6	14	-	TGTGCCAGCACTACTGTAGGGGTTGTGTACGAGCAGTACTTC	CASTTVGVVYEQYF
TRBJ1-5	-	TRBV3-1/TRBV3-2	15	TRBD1	TGTGCCAGCAGCCCGCAGGGGGCGTCCAATCAGCCCCAGCATTTT	CASSPQGASNQPQHF
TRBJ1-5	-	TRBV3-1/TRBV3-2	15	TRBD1	TGTGCCAGCAGCCCCTGGCAGGGGGACAATCAGCCCCAGCATTTT	CASSPWQGDNQPQHF
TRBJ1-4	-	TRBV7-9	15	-	TGTGCCAGCAGCTTGGGCGACAGGCCAAATGAAAAACTGTTTTTT	CASSLGDRPNEKLFF
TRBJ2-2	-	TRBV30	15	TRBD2	TGTGCCTGGAGTGTCCTAGCGGGGAACACCGGGGAGCTGTTTTTT	CAWSVLAGNTGELFF